This entry features one T cell receptor beta chain sequence. Trimming shortened V by 1 base and J by 10 bases, and 7 bases separated the two germline ends. Germline values: CDR1 PRHDT, CDR2 FYEKMQ (reference sequence). This CDR3 is 11 amino acids long. The data were taken from a study of blood T cell repertoires in COVID-19. Study in general: Spain, Italy and the United States supplied samples that represented acute and convalescent COVID-19.

Enrolled through a virtual design, the participants were between roughly 18 and 90 years of age and came from under 30 US areas. Produced via immunoSEQ multiplex PCR; TCRdb's table is partial and in-frame only. The sample lists about 480,000 clones, 87% occurring once. Sequencing was carried out using PBMCs or T cells enriched from blood (not recorded which). The receptor was isolated from a woman in her late teens or twenties with acute COVID-19. The rearrangement links TRBV13 to TRBJ2-5; D ambiguous. As DNA, the CDR3 is TGTGCCAGCAGCTTAGTTTCCGGCCAGTACTTC. This translates into CASSLVSGQYF.